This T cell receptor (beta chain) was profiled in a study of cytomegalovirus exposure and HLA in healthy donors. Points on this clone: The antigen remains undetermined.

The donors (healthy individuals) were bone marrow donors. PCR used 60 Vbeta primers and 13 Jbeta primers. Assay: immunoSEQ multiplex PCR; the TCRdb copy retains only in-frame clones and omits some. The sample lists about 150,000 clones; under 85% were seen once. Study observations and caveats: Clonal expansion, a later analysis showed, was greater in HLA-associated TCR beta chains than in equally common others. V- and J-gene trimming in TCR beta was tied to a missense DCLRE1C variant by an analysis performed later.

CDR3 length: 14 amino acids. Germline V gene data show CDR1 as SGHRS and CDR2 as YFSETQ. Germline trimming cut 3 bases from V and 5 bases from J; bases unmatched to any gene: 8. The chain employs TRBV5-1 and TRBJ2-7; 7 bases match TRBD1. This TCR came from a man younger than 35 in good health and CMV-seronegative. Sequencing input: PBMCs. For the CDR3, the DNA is TGCGCCAGCAGCTCGGACGGGACAGTTAACGAGCAGTACTTC. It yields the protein CASSSDGTVNEQYF.